The source of this T cell receptor (beta chain) is a study of Ad26.COV2.S vaccination and SARS-CoV-2 variants (dated by TCRdb to the early 2020s). General notes on the study: Donors in the vaccine arm were drawn from COV1001, a phase I-IIa trial of Ad26.COV2.S in healthy adults that was multicentre, randomized, double-blind and placebo-controlled. Dosing of Ad26.COV2.S was intramuscular, at either 5x10^10 or 1x10^11 viral particles, delivered as one shot or as two shots spaced 56 days apart. The specificity and breadth of SARS-CoV-2-reactive T cell receptors after Ad26.COV2.S vaccination were assessed by TCRbeta repertoire sequencing. A total of around 32 samples were included in the TCR-sequenced set, comprising about 20 Ad26.COV2.S vaccine recipients, 5 placebo recipients and 8 SARS-CoV-2 convalescent individuals. Trial participants were randomized into five groups of five: low-dose or high-dose Ad26.COV2.S given once or twice, or placebo on both occasions. Investigators did not know the trial group allocation while performing experiments and assessing outcomes. Results the study describes overall, beyond this receptor: Higher spike-specific TCR breadth was observed in Ad26.COV2.S recipients than in placebo recipients (P = 0.0014). The study was not powered for comparison of responses between vaccine doses or regimens. Comparable non-spike TCR breadth was observed between vaccine and placebo recipients, consistent with only spike being contained in the vaccine. After vaccination, spike-specific CD8+ and CD4+ T cell responses were reported to show substantial breadth. It was noted by the authors that total T cell responses may have been underestimated by the TCR breadth and depth analyses.

The CDR3 holds 15 amino acids from the cysteine to the phenylalanine. The read is trimmed to its CDR3 DNA, 45 bases read in frame from base 1. The junction shows trimming of 4 bases on V and 7 bases on J, and the gene matches do not reach 9 bases of it. The germline V gene supplies CDR1 LGHNA and CDR2 YNFKEQ. The label giving this sample's treatment or condition can be read as: around 19 received Ad26.COV2.S at low or high dose, single or two shots; 5 received placebo; per-sample allocation not given. For vaccine and placebo recipients, repertoires were sequenced using samples collected on day 63 after the first injection. In Cohort 1b, roughly 25 adults aged 18-55 years were enrolled at a single site in Boston, USA, between 29 July and 7 August 2020. Ad26.COV2.S was a replication-incompetent adenovirus type 26 vector expressing a prefusion-stabilized SARS-CoV-2 spike protein from the original Wuhan strain.

As for this clone: Its antigen is still unknown. Qualities for individual bases were not recorded, and no much larger clone is one base off.

TCRbeta CDR3 regions were sequenced with the immunoSEQ Assay. After extraction, genomic DNA underwent amplification by bias-controlled multiplex PCR, followed by high-throughput sequencing. Processing in the source paper ran as follows. Collapsing and filtering of sequences were performed to quantify the absolute abundance of each unique TCRbeta CDR3 region. T cell fraction was estimated by normalizing TCRbeta template counts to usable DNA, with usable DNA measured through amplification of reference genes found in all nucleated cells. Repertoire TCRs were annotated as SARS-CoV-2-specific by exact matching of V gene, CDR3 amino acid sequence and J gene to a known reactive TCR set. The reference SARS-CoV-2 TCR set was derived from MIRA and filtered for enrichment in COVID-19-positive ImmuneCODE repertoires, a step that removed public or cross-reactive TCRs. Based on the MIRA antigens, annotated TCRs were further analysed at the level of specific ORF or position within ORF. Breadth was defined as annotated unique rearrangements over total unique productive rearrangements; depth was the summed frequency of those rearrangements. Two-sided Wilcoxon rank-sum tests were applied when comparing TCR breadth between groups. TCRdb re-hosts the immuneACCESS table, in-frame sequences only. Its copies lack some clones; in the studies checked, an unresolved V gene accounts for under half of them, and the cause for the rest is not known. The V and J calls and clone size come from that table; D and trimming were worked out from the DNA. A total of around 300,000 clones appear in this sample, approximately 90% of them only once. The biggest ten clones account for 6.4% of the sample.

Recombination linked TRBV4-2 to TRBJ1-2; the junction holds 10 bases that match TRBD1. This specimen was peripheral blood, taken in a trial of Ad26.COV2.S vaccine versus placebo. The receptor comes from a person aged 18-65 years who received the Ad26.COV2.S COVID-19 vaccine or a placebo. The CDR3 loop reads CASSPQGQGSFGYTF. The nucleotides read TGTGCCAGCAGCCCCCAGGGACAGGGGTCGTTTGGCTACACCTTC.